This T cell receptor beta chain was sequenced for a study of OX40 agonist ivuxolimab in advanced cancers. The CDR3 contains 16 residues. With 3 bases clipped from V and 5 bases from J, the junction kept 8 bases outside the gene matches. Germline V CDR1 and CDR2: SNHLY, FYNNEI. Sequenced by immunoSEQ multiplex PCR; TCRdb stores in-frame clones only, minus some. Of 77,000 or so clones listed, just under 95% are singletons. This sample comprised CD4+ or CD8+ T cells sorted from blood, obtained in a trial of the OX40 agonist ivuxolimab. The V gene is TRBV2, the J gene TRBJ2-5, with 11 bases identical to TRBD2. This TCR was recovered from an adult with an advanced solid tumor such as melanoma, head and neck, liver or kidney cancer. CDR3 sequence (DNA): TGTGCCAGCAGTGATGCCCCACTAGCGGGAGTGGAGACCCAGTACTTC. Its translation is CASSDAPLAGVETQYF.